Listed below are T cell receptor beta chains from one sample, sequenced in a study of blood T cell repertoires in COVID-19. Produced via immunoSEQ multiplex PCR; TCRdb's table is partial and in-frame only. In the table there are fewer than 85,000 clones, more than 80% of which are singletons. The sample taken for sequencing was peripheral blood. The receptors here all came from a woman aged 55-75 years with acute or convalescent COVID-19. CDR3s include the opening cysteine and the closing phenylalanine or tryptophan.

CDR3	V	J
CASSLKREVYEKLFF	TRBV5-1	TRBJ1-4
CATSRDSAREQYF	TRBV15	TRBJ2-7
CASSLGQGNIQYF	TRBV6-5	TRBJ2-4
CASSLGPGQGASYEQYF	TRBV28	TRBJ2-7
CASSTGADQPQHF	TRBV5-5	TRBJ1-5
CASSPRRQGKTQYF	TRBV6-2/TRBV6-3	TRBJ2-5
CASSQDLRGRGAEAFF	TRBV3-1/TRBV3-2	TRBJ1-1
CSVLTSSQYF	TRBV29-1	TRBJ2-5
CSVEQGHTQYF	TRBV29-1	TRBJ2-3
CASSPRTGANTGELFF	TRBV11-3	TRBJ2-2
CASTYLPAGGPTDTQYF	TRBV5-1	TRBJ2-3
CASRPPGSSNQPQHF	TRBV6-5	TRBJ1-5
CASSSTAGTGLYEQYF	TRBV28	TRBJ2-7
CASSLLAVQETQYF	TRBV5-1	TRBJ2-5
CASRTRQGGSGELFF	TRBV7-2	TRBJ2-2
CASSQDRAARGAFF	TRBV14	TRBJ1-1
CASSPYSNQPQHF	TRBV7-8	TRBJ1-5
CASSYSGTATGELFF	TRBV6-5	TRBJ2-2